Following are 10 T cell receptor beta chains from one sample sequenced in a study of cytomegalovirus exposure and HLA in healthy donors. The PCR employed 60 Vbeta primers together with 13 Jbeta primers. Only in-frame clones appear in the TCRdb table, and some are missing; sequencing was by immunoSEQ multiplex PCR. The data contain about 160,000 clones, roughly three quarters of them singletons. The sequenced sample was PBMCs. These receptors came from a woman aged 40 to 49 in good health and CMV-seropositive.

The V gene is TRBV10-3, the J gene TRBJ1-5; D might be TRBD1 (6 bases). The germline V and J ends were trimmed by 1 base and 4 bases, with 11 bases remaining between them. The CDR3 has 15 residues. Germline assignment: CDR1 ENHRY and CDR2 SYGVKD. CDR3 region: CAISELGGGNQPQHF. CDR3 nucleotide sequence: TGTGCCATCAGTGAGTTGGGAGGGGGAAATCAGCCCCAGCATTTT.

This chain connects TRBV13 to TRBJ1-1, with D possibly TRBD1 on 5 matching bases. Trimming removed 5 bases from V and 10 bases from J, with 11 bases in between. The length of the CDR3 is 11 residues. CDR1 is PRHDT, CDR2 FYEKMQ, per germline (reference sequence). Here the CDR3 reads CASSRTHPAFF. CDR3 DNA: TGTGCCAGCAGCCGGACACATCCAGCTTTCTTT.

The chain joins TRBV5-4 to TRBJ2-5; 10 bases match TRBD2. With 4 bases clipped from V and 0 bases from J, the junction kept 12 bases outside the gene matches. Germline CDR1 is SGHNT and CDR2 is YYREEE (reference sequence). The CDR3 is 18 amino acids. Here the CDR3 DNA reads TGTGCCAGCAGCAGGACTAGCGGCCGAAATATGAACCAAGAGACCCAGTACTTC. Amino acid sequence: CASSRTSGRNMNQETQYF. The entire variable domain, with the rest obtained from reference TRBV5-4 and TRBJ2-5, is as follows: ETGVTQSPTHLIKTRGQQVTLRCSSQSGHNTVSWYQQALGQGPQFIFQYYREEENGRGNFPPRFSGLQFPNYSSELNVNALELDDSALYLCASSRTSGRNMNQETQYFGPGTRLLVL.

The rearrangement uses TRBV9 and TRBJ1-3; D gene ambiguous. Per the germline V gene, CDR1 is SGDLS and CDR2 is YYNGEE. Deletions cut 3 bases from V and 4 bases from J, with 14 bases between. The CDR3 has 15 residues. Here the CDR3 reads CASSADGMYGNTIYF. The CDR3 nucleotides read TGTGCCAGCAGCGCCGACGGGATGTACGGAAACACCATATATTTT.

The gene calls are TRBV7-3 and TRBJ2-1, with 11 bases fitting TRBD2. The V gene end was trimmed by 5 bases and the J gene end by 6 bases; junction bases not matched to a gene: 3. There are 14 residues in the CDR3. Germline CDR1 reads SGHTA; CDR2 reads FQGTGA. CDR3 region: CASSVAGGGNEQFF. CDR3 DNA: TGTGCCAGCAGCGTAGCGGGGGGGGGCAATGAGCAGTTCTTC.

The CDR3 coding sequence is TGTGCCAGCAGCGTAGAGGGGTCCCCTGGAAACACCATATATTTT. It encodes CASSVEGSPGNTIYF. The chain links TRBV9 to TRBJ1-3, with a tentative D call TRBD1 (5 bases). The CDR3 length is 15 residues. The ends were cut back, 0 bases at V and 2 bases at J, with 9 bases in the middle. Looked up from germline, CDR1 is SGDLS and CDR2 is YYNGEE.

Turning to this clone: The junction shows a germline mismatch at one end, possibly a read error. The rearrangement joins TRBV20-1 to TRBJ2-1; 7 positions match TRBD2. Per germline, CDR1 DFQATT and CDR2 SNEGSKA (reference sequence). This CDR3 has 11 residues. CDR3 DNA: TGCAGTGCTAGGAAGCAGCGGGGCGAAGTCTTC. Amino acid sequence: CSARKQRGEVF.

This clone was seen just once. The chain is built from TRBV5-4 and TRBJ2-7; TRBD1 agrees at 7 bases. V shed 3 bases, J shed 3 bases, and the junction held 6 bases outside the gene matches. This CDR3 spans 14 amino acids. Germline-derived CDR1 and CDR2 are SGHNT and YYREEE (reference sequence). This CDR3 reads CASSSGTAVYEQYF. The CDR3 DNA follows: TGTGCCAGCAGCTCCGGGACAGCCGTCTACGAGCAGTACTTC.

J is TRBJ1-5 and V is TRBV27, with a weak D call TRBD1 (5 bases). The CDR3 is 18 amino acids. Trimming pared 6 bases from V and 0 bases from J, leaving 21 bases between. Germline CDR1 is MNHEY and CDR2 is SMNVEV (reference sequence). The CDR3 DNA reads as TGTGCCAGCAGCTCAACCGGACGGACAAAATATAGCAATCAGCCCCAGCATTTT. This encodes CASSSTGRTKYSNQPQHF.

Only a few counts were recorded for this clone. The genes are TRBV6-5 and TRBJ1-1; D not certain. The length of the CDR3 is 14 residues. CDR1 and CDR2 (germline): MNHEY, SVGAGI. V gave up 7 bases and J gave up 3 bases, with 15 bases separating them. CDR3 DNA sequence: TGTGCCAGCACCGCACGGAAGGACTACACTGAAGCTTTCTTT. Its translation is CASTARKDYTEAFF.